The rows below give T cell receptor beta chains drawn from one sample of a study of T cells in Graves' hyperthyroidism and ophthalmopathy. TCRdb used MiXCR to reprocess the multiplex PCR reads, holding one entry per CDR3 protein. The sample has approximately 610,000 distinct CDR3 sequences, roughly 14% seen once. Sequenced material: blood. The receptors derive from a woman aged 40 to 50 with Graves' ophthalmopathy. Both conserved end residues are trimmed from each CDR3.

V: TRBV27; J: TRBJ2-7; CDR3: ASSSPGETYEQY
V: TRBV27; J: TRBJ2-5; CDR3: ASSSLKGEKTQY
V: TRBV30; J: TRBJ2-7; CDR3: AWSGFSAYKQY
V: TRBV6-2/TRBV6-3; J: TRBJ1-2; CDR3: ASSQFKRGAGNGYT
V: TRBV28; J: TRBJ1-3; CDR3: ASSLWEIYSGNTIY
V: TRBV6-5; J: TRBJ1-2; CDR3: ASSYVQGQVANYGYT
V: TRBV4-1; J: TRBJ2-7; CDR3: ASSQESGRFYEQY
V: TRBV29-1; J: TRBJ1-1; CDR3: SVGVQTMGWTEAF
V: TRBV12-3/TRBV12-4; J: TRBJ2-5; CDR3: ASRPVGGSGETQY
V: TRBV3-1; J: TRBJ2-5; CDR3: ASSPRLAGDLYQETQY
V: TRBV12-3/TRBV12-4; J: TRBJ2-2; CDR3: ASSFAGANVLTFGAGELF
V: TRBV7-8; J: TRBJ2-7; CDR3: ASSLLGLAGATQY
V: TRBV9; J: TRBJ2-2; CDR3: ASSPSGTLTGELF
V: TRBV5-5; J: TRBJ2-5; CDR3: ASSLESTRTQY
V: TRBV11-2; J: TRBJ1-1; CDR3: ASSQGGQGARNTEAF
V: TRBV5-1; J: TRBJ2-5; CDR3: ASSPRGAVQETQY
V: TRBV29-1; J: TRBJ1-2; CDR3: SAKGADYGYT
V: TRBV6-5; J: TRBJ2-7; CDR3: ASQSPGVGYEQY
V: TRBV28; J: TRBJ2-7; CDR3: ASTPGALAIHEQY
V: TRBV28; J: TRBJ1-1; CDR3: ASSSPAPLNTEAF
V: TRBV28; J: TRBJ2-2; CDR3: ASSLRRLSTGELF
V: TRBV27; J: TRBJ1-5; CDR3: ASSLRFPTGPLRNQPQH
V: TRBV18; J: TRBJ1-1; CDR3: ASSLMMAEAF
V: TRBV27; J: TRBJ2-5; CDR3: ASSSPGESQETQY
V: TRBV28; J: TRBJ2-4; CDR3: ASSPTGLENIQY
V: TRBV10-3; J: TRBJ1-5; CDR3: ATEKGLSNQPQH
V: TRBV12-3/TRBV12-4; J: TRBJ2-7; CDR3: ASSMREWYEQY